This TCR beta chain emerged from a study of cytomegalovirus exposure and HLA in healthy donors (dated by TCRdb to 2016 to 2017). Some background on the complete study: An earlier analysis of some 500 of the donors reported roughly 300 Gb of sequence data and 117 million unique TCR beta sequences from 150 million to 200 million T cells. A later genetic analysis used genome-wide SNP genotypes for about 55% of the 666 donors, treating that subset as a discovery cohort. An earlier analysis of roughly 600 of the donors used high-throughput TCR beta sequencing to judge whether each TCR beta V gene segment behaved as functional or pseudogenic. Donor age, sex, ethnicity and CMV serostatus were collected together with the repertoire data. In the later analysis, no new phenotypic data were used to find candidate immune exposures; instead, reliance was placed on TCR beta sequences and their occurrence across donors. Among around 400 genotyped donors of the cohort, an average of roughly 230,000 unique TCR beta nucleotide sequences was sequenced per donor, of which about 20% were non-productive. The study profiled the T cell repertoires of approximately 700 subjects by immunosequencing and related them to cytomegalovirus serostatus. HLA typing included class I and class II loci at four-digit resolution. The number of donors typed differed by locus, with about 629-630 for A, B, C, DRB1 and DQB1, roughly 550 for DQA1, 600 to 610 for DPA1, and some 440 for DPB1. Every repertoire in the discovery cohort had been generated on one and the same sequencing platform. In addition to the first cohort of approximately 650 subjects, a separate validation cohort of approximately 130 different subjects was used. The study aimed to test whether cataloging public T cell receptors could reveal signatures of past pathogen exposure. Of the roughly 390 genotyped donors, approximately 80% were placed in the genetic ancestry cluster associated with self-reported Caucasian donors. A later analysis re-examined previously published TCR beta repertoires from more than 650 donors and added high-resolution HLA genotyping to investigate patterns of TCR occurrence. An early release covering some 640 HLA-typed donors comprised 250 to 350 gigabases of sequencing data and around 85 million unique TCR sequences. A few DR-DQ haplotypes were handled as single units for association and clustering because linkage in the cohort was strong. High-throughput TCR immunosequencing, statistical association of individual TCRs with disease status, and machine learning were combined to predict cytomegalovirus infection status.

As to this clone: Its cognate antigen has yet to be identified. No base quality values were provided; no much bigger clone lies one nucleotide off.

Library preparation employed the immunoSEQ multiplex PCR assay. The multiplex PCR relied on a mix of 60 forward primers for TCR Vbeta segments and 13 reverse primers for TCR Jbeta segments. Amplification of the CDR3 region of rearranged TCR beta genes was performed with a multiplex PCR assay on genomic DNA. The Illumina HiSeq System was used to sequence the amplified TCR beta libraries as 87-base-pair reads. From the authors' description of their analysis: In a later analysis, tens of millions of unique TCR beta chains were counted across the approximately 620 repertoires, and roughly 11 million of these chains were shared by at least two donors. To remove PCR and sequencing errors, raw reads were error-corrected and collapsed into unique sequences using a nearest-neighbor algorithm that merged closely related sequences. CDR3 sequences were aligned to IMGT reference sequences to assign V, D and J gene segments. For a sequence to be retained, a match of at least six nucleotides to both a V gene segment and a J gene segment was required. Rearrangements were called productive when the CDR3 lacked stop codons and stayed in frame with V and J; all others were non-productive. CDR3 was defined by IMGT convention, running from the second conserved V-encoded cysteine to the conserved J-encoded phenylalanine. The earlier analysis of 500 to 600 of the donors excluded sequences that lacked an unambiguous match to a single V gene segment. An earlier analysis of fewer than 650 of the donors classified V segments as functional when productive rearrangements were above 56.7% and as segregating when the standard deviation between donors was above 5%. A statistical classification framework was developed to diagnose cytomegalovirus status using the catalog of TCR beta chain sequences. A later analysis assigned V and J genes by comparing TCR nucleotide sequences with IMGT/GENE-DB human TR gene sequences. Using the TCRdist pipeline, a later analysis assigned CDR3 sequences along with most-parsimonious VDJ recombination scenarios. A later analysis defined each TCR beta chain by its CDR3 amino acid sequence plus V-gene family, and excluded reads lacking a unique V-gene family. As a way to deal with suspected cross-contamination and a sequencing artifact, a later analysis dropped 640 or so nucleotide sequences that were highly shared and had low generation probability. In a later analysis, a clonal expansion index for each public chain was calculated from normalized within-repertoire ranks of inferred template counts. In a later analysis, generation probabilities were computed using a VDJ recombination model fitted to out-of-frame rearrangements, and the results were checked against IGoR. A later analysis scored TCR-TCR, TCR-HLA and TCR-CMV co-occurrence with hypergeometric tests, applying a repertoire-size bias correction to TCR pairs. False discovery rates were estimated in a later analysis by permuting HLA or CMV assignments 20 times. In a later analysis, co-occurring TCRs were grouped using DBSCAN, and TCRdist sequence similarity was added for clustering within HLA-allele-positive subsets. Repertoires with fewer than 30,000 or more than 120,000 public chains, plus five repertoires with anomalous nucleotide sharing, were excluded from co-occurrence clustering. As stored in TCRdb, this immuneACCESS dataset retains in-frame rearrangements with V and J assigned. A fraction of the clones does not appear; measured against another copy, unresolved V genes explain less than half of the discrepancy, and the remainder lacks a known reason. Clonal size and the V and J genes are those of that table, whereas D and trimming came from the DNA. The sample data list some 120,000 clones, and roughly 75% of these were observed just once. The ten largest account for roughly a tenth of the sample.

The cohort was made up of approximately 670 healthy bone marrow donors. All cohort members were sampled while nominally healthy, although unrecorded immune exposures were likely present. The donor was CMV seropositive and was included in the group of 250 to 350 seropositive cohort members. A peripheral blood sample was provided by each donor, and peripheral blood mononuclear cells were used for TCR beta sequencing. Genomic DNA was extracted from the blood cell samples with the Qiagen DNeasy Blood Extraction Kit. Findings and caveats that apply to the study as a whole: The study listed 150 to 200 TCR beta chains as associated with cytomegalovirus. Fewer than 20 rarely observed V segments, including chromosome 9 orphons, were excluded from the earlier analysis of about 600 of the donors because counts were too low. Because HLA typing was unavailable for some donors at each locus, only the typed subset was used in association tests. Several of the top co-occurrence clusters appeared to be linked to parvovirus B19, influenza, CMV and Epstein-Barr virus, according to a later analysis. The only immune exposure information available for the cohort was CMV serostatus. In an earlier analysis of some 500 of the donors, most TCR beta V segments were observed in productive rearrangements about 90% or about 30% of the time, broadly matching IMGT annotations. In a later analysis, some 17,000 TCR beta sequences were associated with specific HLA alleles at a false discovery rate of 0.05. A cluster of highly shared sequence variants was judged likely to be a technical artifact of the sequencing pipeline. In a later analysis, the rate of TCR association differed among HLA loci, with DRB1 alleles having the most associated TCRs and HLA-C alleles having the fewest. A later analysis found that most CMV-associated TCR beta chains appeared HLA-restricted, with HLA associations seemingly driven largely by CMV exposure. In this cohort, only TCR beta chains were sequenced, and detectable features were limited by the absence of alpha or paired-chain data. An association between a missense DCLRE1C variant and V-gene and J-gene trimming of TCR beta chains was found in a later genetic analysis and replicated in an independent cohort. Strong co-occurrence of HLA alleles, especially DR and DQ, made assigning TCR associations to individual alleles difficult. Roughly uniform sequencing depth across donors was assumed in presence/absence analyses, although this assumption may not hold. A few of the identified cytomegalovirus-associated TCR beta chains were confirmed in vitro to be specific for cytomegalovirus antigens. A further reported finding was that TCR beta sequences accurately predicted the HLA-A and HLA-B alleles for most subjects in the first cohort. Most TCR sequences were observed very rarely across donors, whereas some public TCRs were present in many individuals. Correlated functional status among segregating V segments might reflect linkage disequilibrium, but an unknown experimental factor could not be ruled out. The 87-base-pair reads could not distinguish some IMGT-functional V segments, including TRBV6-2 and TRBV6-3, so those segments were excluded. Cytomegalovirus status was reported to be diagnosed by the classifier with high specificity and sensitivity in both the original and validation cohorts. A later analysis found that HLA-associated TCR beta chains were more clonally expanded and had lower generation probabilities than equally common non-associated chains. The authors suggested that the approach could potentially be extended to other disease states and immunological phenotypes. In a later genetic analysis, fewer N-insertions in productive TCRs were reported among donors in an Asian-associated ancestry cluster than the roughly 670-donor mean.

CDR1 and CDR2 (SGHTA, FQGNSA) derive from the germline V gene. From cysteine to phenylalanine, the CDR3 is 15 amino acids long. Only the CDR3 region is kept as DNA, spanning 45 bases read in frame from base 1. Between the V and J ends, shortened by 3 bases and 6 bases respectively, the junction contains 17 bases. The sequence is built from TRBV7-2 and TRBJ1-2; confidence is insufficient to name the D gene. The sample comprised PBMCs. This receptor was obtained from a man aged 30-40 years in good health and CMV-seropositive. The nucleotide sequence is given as TGTGCCAGCAGCTTGTCAACCGGACTTATAGATGGCTACACCTTC. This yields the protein CASSLSTGLIDGYTF.